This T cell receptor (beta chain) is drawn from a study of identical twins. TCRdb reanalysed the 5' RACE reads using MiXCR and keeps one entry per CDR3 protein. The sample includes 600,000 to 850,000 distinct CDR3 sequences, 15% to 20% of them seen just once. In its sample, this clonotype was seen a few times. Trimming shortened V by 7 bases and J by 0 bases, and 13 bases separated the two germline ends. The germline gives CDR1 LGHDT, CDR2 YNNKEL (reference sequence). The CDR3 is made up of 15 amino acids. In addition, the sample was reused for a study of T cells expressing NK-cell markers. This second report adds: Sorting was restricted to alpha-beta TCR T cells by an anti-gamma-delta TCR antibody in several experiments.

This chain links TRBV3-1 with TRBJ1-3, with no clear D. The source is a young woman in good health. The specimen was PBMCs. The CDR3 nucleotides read TGTGCCAGCATGGGCGGTCTTTTCTCTGGAAACACCATATATTTT. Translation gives CASMGGLFSGNTIYF.